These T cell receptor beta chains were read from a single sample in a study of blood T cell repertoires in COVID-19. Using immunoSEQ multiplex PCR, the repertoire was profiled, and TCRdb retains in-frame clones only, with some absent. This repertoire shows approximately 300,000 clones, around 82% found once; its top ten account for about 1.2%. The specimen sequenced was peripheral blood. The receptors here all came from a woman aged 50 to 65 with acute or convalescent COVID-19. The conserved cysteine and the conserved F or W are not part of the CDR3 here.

CDR3aa: ASSLGRGAGANVLT
j_gene: TRBJ2-6
v_gene: TRBV13

CDR3aa: ASSSGGLPTQY
j_gene: TRBJ2-3
v_gene: TRBV3-1/TRBV3-2

CDR3aa: ASSLRGGVEETQY
j_gene: TRBJ2-5
v_gene: TRBV7-3

CDR3aa: ASSDRNLDYNEKLF
j_gene: TRBJ1-4
v_gene: TRBV10-2

CDR3aa: ASSPQTGGRFGETQY
j_gene: TRBJ2-5
v_gene: TRBV7-8

CDR3aa: ASSPSGQPQH
j_gene: TRBJ1-5
v_gene: TRBV7-2

CDR3aa: ASSLSRGDTQY
j_gene: TRBJ2-3
v_gene: TRBV5-1

CDR3aa: ATTGGGAITDTQY
j_gene: TRBJ2-3
v_gene: TRBV19

CDR3aa: SASVSGELF
j_gene: TRBJ2-2
v_gene: TRBV20-1

CDR3aa: ATSRDRGYEQF
j_gene: TRBJ2-1
v_gene: TRBV15

CDR3aa: ASSQIEQLAGGINEQF
j_gene: TRBJ2-1
v_gene: TRBV7-3

CDR3aa: ASSFSGSPYEQY
j_gene: TRBJ2-7
v_gene: TRBV19

CDR3aa: ASSLELYNEQF
j_gene: TRBJ2-1
v_gene: TRBV5-1

CDR3aa: ASSLAGVSTDTQY
j_gene: TRBJ2-3
v_gene: TRBV5-4

CDR3aa: AGQGAGNYGYT
j_gene: TRBJ1-2
v_gene: TRBV6-5

CDR3aa: ASSPRGVPGQPQH
j_gene: TRBJ1-5
v_gene: TRBV19

CDR3aa: ASSQRPPGTEQY
j_gene: TRBJ2-7
v_gene: TRBV3-1/TRBV3-2

CDR3aa: AWSSGPGNTIY
j_gene: TRBJ1-3
v_gene: TRBV30

CDR3aa: ASSKNKDTNTGELF
j_gene: TRBJ2-2
v_gene: TRBV21-1

CDR3aa: ASSATRPLINEQF
j_gene: TRBJ2-1
v_gene: TRBV4-1

CDR3aa: ASSPGQGNTEAF
j_gene: TRBJ1-1
v_gene: TRBV18

CDR3aa: ASRFTGTSTDTQY
j_gene: TRBJ2-3
v_gene: TRBV11-2

CDR3aa: SAPDFYGYT
j_gene: TRBJ1-2
v_gene: TRBV20-1

CDR3aa: ASSQWDRGLQGYT
j_gene: TRBJ1-2
v_gene: TRBV4-3

CDR3aa: ASSLSTSGWDTQY
j_gene: TRBJ2-3
v_gene: TRBV7-3

CDR3aa: ASSLPGNQY
j_gene: TRBJ2-4
v_gene: TRBV27

CDR3aa: ASSPITGGGEQF
j_gene: TRBJ2-1
v_gene: TRBV18

CDR3aa: AAAAGTGGTYNEQF
j_gene: TRBJ2-1
v_gene: TRBV27

CDR3aa: ASSNQGTSYEQY
j_gene: TRBJ2-7
v_gene: TRBV5-1

CDR3aa: ASTRSQGVADTQY
j_gene: TRBJ2-3
v_gene: TRBV6-5

CDR3aa: ASSHVGTAREQY
j_gene: TRBJ2-7
v_gene: TRBV4-1

CDR3aa: ASSWRSNTEAF
j_gene: TRBJ1-1
v_gene: TRBV12-3/TRBV12-4

CDR3aa: ASSTNYNEQF
j_gene: TRBJ2-1
v_gene: TRBV6-2/TRBV6-3

CDR3aa: ASRGQGYGYT
j_gene: TRBJ1-2
v_gene: TRBV5-1

CDR3aa: ASSDRYSSGRAWETQY
j_gene: TRBJ2-5
v_gene: TRBV5-5

CDR3aa: ASSRDSSNQPQH
j_gene: TRBJ1-5
v_gene: TRBV6-5

CDR3aa: ASSLGTGREKLF
j_gene: TRBJ1-4
v_gene: TRBV5-1

CDR3aa: ASSPSQTNYGYT
j_gene: TRBJ1-2
v_gene: TRBV18

CDR3aa: AWSPRGQGGQTQY
j_gene: TRBJ2-5
v_gene: TRBV30

CDR3aa: ASSRGRAGYGYT
j_gene: TRBJ1-2
v_gene: TRBV6-1

CDR3aa: ASSLAGLAGGGGELF
j_gene: TRBJ2-2
v_gene: TRBV7-9

CDR3aa: ASSQESFGGGELF
j_gene: TRBJ2-2
v_gene: TRBV4-2

CDR3aa: ASSSSDRWTTEAF
j_gene: TRBJ1-1
v_gene: TRBV5-1

CDR3aa: ASSPNSNQPQH
j_gene: TRBJ1-5
v_gene: TRBV7-9

CDR3aa: ASRYRGQRET
j_gene: TRBJ1-2
v_gene: TRBV6-5

CDR3aa: ASSQGPNTEAF
j_gene: TRBJ1-1
v_gene: TRBV3-1/TRBV3-2

CDR3aa: ASSEAVSSSGNTIY
j_gene: TRBJ1-3
v_gene: TRBV10-1

CDR3aa: ASRDSLNSPLH
j_gene: TRBJ1-6
v_gene: TRBV19

CDR3aa: ASSQDRGVGYT
j_gene: TRBJ1-2
v_gene: TRBV3-1/TRBV3-2

CDR3aa: ASSTLSGGVYNEQF
j_gene: TRBJ2-1
v_gene: TRBV19

CDR3aa: ASSSGNGVGYT
j_gene: TRBJ1-2
v_gene: TRBV6-5